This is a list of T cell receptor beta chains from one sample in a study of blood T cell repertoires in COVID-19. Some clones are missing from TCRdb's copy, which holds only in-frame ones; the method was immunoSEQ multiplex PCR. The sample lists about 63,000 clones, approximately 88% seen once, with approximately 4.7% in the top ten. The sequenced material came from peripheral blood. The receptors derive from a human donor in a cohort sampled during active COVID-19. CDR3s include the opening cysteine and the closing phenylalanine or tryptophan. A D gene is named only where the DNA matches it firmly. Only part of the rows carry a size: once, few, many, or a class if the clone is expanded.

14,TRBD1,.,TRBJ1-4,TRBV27,TGTGCCAGCAGACAGGGGGCTCAAAGGGATAAACTGTTTTTT,CASRQGAQRDKLFF
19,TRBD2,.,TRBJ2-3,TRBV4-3,TGCGCCAGCAGCCAAGATCGAGGACTAGCGGGGGGGAGCACAGATACGCAGTATTTT,CASSQDRGLAGGSTDTQYF
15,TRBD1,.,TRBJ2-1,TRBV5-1,TGCGCCAGCAGGGAAGGGGGCGGTTCCTACAATGAGCAGTTCTTC,CASREGGGSYNEQFF
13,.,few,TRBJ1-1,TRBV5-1,TGCGCCAGCAGTTGGCAGTTGAACACTGAAGCTTTCTTT,CASSWQLNTEAFF
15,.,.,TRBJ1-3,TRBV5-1,TGCGCCAGCAGCTTGGATGGAGTCTCTGGAAACACCATATATTTT,CASSLDGVSGNTIYF
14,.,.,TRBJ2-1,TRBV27,TGTGCCAGCAGTTTACGAAACAGGGAGAATGAGCAGTTCTTC,CASSLRNRENEQFF
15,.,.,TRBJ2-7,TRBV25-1,TGTGCCAGCAGTGGGTCGGGGACTTATATTTACGAGCAGTACTTC,CASSGSGTYIYEQYF
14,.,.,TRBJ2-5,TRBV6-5,TGTGCCAGCGTCTTATCTAGCGTCCAAGAGACCCAGTACTTC,CASVLSSVQETQYF
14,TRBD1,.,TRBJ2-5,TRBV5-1,TGCGCCAGCAGCCGCGGACAGGGGGTGGAGACCCAGTACTTC,CASSRGQGVETQYF
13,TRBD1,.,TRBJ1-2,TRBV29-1,TGCAGCGCCTCCTTCGACAGGGCCTATGGCTACACCTTC,CSASFDRAYGYTF
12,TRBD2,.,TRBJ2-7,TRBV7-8,TGTGCCAGCAGCCCGGGGGGTTACGAGCAGTACTTC,CASSPGGYEQYF
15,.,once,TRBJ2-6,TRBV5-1,TGCGCCAGCAGCTTCCAGGGCTCTGGGGCCAACGTCCTGACTTTC,CASSFQGSGANVLTF
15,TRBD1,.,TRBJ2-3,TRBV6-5,TGTGCCAGCAGAACAGGGGCGACGGGTACAGATACGCAGTATTTT,CASRTGATGTDTQYF
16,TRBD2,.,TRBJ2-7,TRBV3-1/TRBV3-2,TGTGCCAGCAGCCAAGGGGGGACTAGCACCTCGCTCGAGCAGTACTTC,CASSQGGTSTSLEQYF
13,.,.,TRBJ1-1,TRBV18,TGTGCCACTCATAGCGCAAGGCGGACTGAAGCTTTCTTT,CATHSARRTEAFF
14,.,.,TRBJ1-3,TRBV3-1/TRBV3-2,TGTGCCAGCAGCCAGGTCGACAGTGCGGACACCATATATTTT,CASSQVDSADTIYF
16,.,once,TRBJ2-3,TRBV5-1,TGCGCCAGCAGCTTGGTAGGAGGGGGCATCGCAGATACGCAGTATTTT,CASSLVGGGIADTQYF
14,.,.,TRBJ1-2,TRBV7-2,TGTGCCAGCAGCTCACAATCGCTCCTCTATGGCTACACCTTC,CASSSQSLLYGYTF
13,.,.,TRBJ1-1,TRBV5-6,TGTGCCAGCAACCCCCGAGGGGGCACTGAAGCTTTCTTT,CASNPRGGTEAFF
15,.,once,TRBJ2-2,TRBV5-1,TGCGCCAGCAGCAATCCCCCCCGCGGCACCGGGGAGCTGTTTTTT,CASSNPPRGTGELFF
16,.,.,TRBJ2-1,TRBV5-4,TGTGCCAGCAGCTTGGACTTCTCTAGCTCCTACAATGAGCAGTTCTTC,CASSLDFSSSYNEQFF
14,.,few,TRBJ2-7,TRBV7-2,TGTGCCAGCAGCGCGCCGGGGGTACTGCGCGAGCAGTACTTC,CASSAPGVLREQYF
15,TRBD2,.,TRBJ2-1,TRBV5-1,TGCGCCAGCAGCTTGGGGCGGGAGGGCTACAATGAGCAGTTCTTC,CASSLGREGYNEQFF
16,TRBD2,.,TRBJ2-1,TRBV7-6,TGTGCCAGCAGCTTAGGAGCGGGAGGCTCCTACAATGAGCAGTTCTTC,CASSLGAGGSYNEQFF
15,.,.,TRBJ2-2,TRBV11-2,TGTGCCAGCAGCTTAGTGGCGGGGACCACCGGGGAGCTGTTTTTT,CASSLVAGTTGELFF
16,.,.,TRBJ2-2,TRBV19,TGTGCCAGTAGTCTATATACCGGGACACCCACCGGGGAGCTGTTTTTT,CASSLYTGTPTGELFF
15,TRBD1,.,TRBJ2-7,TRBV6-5,TGTGCCAGCATAGCCCGGGACAGGGGGTCCTACGAGCAGTACTTC,CASIARDRGSYEQYF
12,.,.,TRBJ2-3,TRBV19,TGTGCCAGTAGTGCCCTAGGGGGTACGCAGTATTTT,CASSALGGTQYF
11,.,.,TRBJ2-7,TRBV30,TGTGCCTGGAGTGATCCCTCGGAGCAGTACTTC,CAWSDPSEQYF
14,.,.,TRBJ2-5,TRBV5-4,TGTGCCAGCAGCTTGGGACAGACACAAGAGACCCAGTACTTC,CASSLGQTQETQYF
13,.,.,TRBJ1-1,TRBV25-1,TGTGCCAGCAGTAACAGGGTTTCGGCTGAAGCTTTCTTT,CASSNRVSAEAFF
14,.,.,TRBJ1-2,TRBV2,TGTGCCAGCAGTGATTCCAGAAACAGCCGGCGTTCCACCTTC,CASSDSRNSRRSTF
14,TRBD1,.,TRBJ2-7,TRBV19,TGTGCCACCAGTCCGGACAGGGGTTCCTACGAGCAGTACTTC,CATSPDRGSYEQYF
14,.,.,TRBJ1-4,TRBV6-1,TGTGCCAGCAGTGAGCGGGGGACTAATGAAAAACTGTTTTTT,CASSERGTNEKLFF